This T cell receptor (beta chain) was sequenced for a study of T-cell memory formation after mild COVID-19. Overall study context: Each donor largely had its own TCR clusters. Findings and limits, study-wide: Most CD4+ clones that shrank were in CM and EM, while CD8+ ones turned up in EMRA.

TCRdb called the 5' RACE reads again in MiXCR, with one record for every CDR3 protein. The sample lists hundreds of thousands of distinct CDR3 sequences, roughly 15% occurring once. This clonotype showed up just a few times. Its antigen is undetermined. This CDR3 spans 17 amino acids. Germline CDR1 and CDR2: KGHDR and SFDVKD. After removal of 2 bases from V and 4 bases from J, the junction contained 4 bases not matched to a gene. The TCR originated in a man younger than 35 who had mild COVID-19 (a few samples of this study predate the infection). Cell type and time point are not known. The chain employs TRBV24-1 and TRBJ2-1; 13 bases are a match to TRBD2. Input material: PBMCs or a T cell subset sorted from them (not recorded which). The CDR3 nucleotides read TGTGCCACCAGTGATTCCCGGACTAGCGGGGGTTACAATGAGCAGTTCTTC. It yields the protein CATSDSRTSGGYNEQFF.